The 31 T cell receptor beta chains listed next were all sequenced from one sample in a study of blood T cells in healthy people across ages. Sample-barcoded 5' priming and a J-beta primer mix drove a second PCR of roughly 7 to 11 cycles. TCRdb called the 5' RACE reads again in MiXCR, with one record for every CDR3 protein. This table holds 870,000 or so distinct CDR3 sequences, less than 35% found once. Source material: blood. The receptor set was obtained from a woman older than 75 in good health.

This clonotype was counted many times. This chain joins TRBV20-1 and TRBJ1-4, with D hard to call. The CDR3 is 15 amino acids. Germline CDR1 DFQATT, CDR2 SNEGSKA (reference sequence). The V gene lost 0 bases and the J gene lost 5 bases, with 13 bases spanning the gap. In DNA, the CDR3 is TGCAGTGCTAGAGAACCTGGTAGCCCCAATGAAAAACTGTTTTTT. Protein sequence: CSAREPGSPNEKLFF.

Worth noting for this clonotype: A much more abundant neighbour one base away suggests this may be a read error. The CDR3 sequence is CASSQATNEQYF. Written as DNA, the CDR3 is TGTGCCAGCAGCCAAGCGACGAATGAGCAGTACTTC. The V call is TRBV3-1, the J call TRBJ2-7; D is uncertain. Germline lookup yields CDR1 LGHDT and CDR2 YNNKEL (reference sequence). V was pared by 1 base and J by 7 bases, with 8 bases between. This CDR3 is 12 amino acids long.

This clonotype was seen ten or more times. The chain couples TRBV7-9 to TRBJ1-2; 11 bases are shared with TRBD1. The CDR3 runs 14 residues. Germline V gene data show CDR1 as SEHNR and CDR2 as FQNEAQ (reference sequence). The V and J ends lost 5 bases and 6 bases, in that order; junction bases with no gene match: 5. The CDR3 spells CASSPGTGGDGYTF. CDR3 sequence (DNA): TGTGCCAGCAGCCCTGGGACAGGGGGGGATGGCTACACCTTC.

This clonotype showed up just a few times. The chain joins TRBV5-4 to TRBJ1-2; TRBD1 is a possible D gene (5 bases). Germline V gene data show CDR1 as SGHNT and CDR2 as YYREEE (reference sequence). Trimming left V 0 bases short and J 4 bases short, with 7 bases between. CDR3 length equals 13 residues. The CDR3 DNA sequence: TGTGCCAGCAGCTTGGAAGGGGCCTATGGCTACACCTTC. Translated, it gives CASSLEGAYGYTF.

The chain uses TRBV27 and TRBJ2-3; D gene ambiguous. Germline V gene lookup returns CDR1 MNHEY and CDR2 SMNVEV (reference sequence). The V gene lost 3 bases and the J gene lost 7 bases, with 5 bases spanning the gap. The CDR3 is made up of 11 amino acids. The CDR3 sequence: CASSFRYTQYF. The CDR3 DNA follows: TGTGCCAGCAGTTTTCGTTATACGCAGTATTTT.

Notes on this clonotype: This sequence may be a read error, since a much larger clone differs from it by one base. This rearrangement joins TRBV2 to TRBJ2-5; TRBD2 might be the D (6 bases). CDR1 SNHLY and CDR2 FYNNEI come from the germline V gene. The CDR3 consists of 14 residues. Deletions cut 7 bases from V and 11 bases from J, with 23 bases between. In nucleotides, the CDR3 is TGTGCCAGCAACTTCGGAGGGGCCGGCAATGAGCAGTACTTC. Amino acids: CASNFGGAGNEQYF.

J is TRBJ2-3 and V is TRBV11-2, with TRBD2 matching over 9 bases. Germline CDR1 SGHAT, CDR2 FQNNGV. The CDR3 sequence is 16 residues long. The V segment lost 8 bases and the J segment 4 bases; nucleotides outside the gene matches: 13. The CDR3 bases are TGTGCCAGCGCCCTGACGCGGGGGGGCAGGGCAGATACGCAGTATTTT. Its translation is CASALTRGGRADTQYF.

The chain is built from TRBV11-2 and TRBJ2-2; TRBD2 is a possible D gene (5 bases). V lost 2 bases and J 7 bases, leaving 11 bases between the germline ends. Germline V gene lookup returns CDR1 SGHAT and CDR2 FQNNGV. This CDR3 contains 14 residues. The CDR3 sequence is CASSLTNGGGELFF. The DNA for the CDR3 is TGTGCCAGCAGCTTAACGAATGGAGGCGGGGAGCTGTTTTTT.

In this sample, this clonotype turned up a few times. A read error is possible here, since a much larger clone lies one base away. The chain joins TRBV7-2 to TRBJ2-4; no clear D gene. CDR1 is SGHTA, CDR2 FQGNSA, per germline. The CDR3 sequence is 15 residues long. V was shortened by 8 bases and J by 1 base, with 15 bases between the two germline ends. CDR3 bases: TGTGCCAGCGGTCAGGTAGAGCCGGCCAAAAACATTCAGTACTTC. This translates into CASGQVEPAKNIQYF.

This chain uses TRBV12-3 or TRBV12-4 with TRBJ2-1; no definite D call. V lost 6 bases to trimming and J lost 8 bases, with 14 bases between them. The CDR3 has 13 residues. The CDR3 nucleotides read TGTGCCAGCAGCCCCCTGAGGTCGTATGAGCAGTTCTTC. Amino acids: CASSPLRSYEQFF.

This clonotype was seen more than once but under ten times. J is TRBJ1-5 and V is TRBV6-2 or TRBV6-3; 11 nucleotides match TRBD1. With V trimmed by 2 bases and J by 6 bases, 6 bases remained unmatched. Germline CDR1 MNHEY, CDR2 SVGEGT. The CDR3 extends over 16 amino acids. In DNA form, the CDR3 reads TGTGCCAGCAGTTACAACCGGGACAGGGGGGGTCAGCCCCAGCATTTT. It is translated as CASSYNRDRGGQPQHF.

The V call is TRBV30, the J call TRBJ1-2; perhaps TRBD1 as D (6 bases). This CDR3 region has 13 residues. V was trimmed by 4 bases and J by 4 bases, leaving 13 bases between them. CDR1 and CDR2 (germline): GTSNPN, SVGIG (reference sequence). The CDR3 DNA is TGTGCCTGGAACCCAGGGGCGGGCTATGGCTACACCTTC. Residues: CAWNPGAGYGYTF.

In regard to this clonotype: A junction boundary mismatches the germline segment, possibly from a read error. V and J are TRBV12-3 or TRBV12-4 and TRBJ2-2; no clear D gene. The CDR3 extends over 12 amino acids. CDR3 region: CASIPNIGELFF. CDR3 bases: TGTGCCAGCATTCCGAACATCGGGGAGCTGTTTTTT.

The sample holds many counts of this clonotype. The chain joins TRBV5-1 to TRBJ2-7; perhaps D is TRBD1 or TRBD2 (6 bases each). CDR3 length equals 15 residues. The V end was cut by 4 bases, the J end by 6 bases, with 20 bases between. Germline V lookup: CDR1 SGHRS, CDR2 YFSETQ. In DNA form, the CDR3 reads TGCGCCAGCAGCCCGGAGGGGGGTTCAGTCTCCGAGCAGTACTTC. This encodes CASSPEGGSVSEQYF.

Comments on this clonotype: A single base separates this from a much larger clone, so it may be a read error. The rearrangement links TRBV25-1 to TRBJ1-1, with TRBD1 identical over 11 bases. This CDR3 contains 14 residues. Germline assignment: CDR1 MGHDK and CDR2 SYGVNS. V lost 6 bases and J lost 3; bases outside the gene matches: 3. The CDR3, as DNA: TGTGCCAGCAGGGACAGGGGGCGGGACACTGAAGCTTTCTTT. This encodes CASRDRGRDTEAFF.

As regards this clonotype: An end of the junction does not agree with germline; a read error may underlie this. The rearrangement joins TRBV20-1 to TRBJ1-2; 11 nucleotides align to TRBD1. CDR3 length: 12 amino acids. The germline V gene has CDR1 DFQATT and CDR2 SNEGSKA (reference sequence). The CDR3 region is CRATDRGPGYTF. The CDR3 nucleotides are TGCAGGGCTACGGACAGGGGGCCCGGCTACACCTTC.

This clonotype was found a few times. The chain combines TRBV7-2 with TRBJ1-5, with D uncertain. CDR3 length: 12 amino acids. Trimming removed 6 bases from V and 7 bases from J, with 10 bases in between. Germline loops: CDR1 SGHTA, CDR2 FQGNSA. The CDR3 is CASSMDGQPQHF. As DNA, the CDR3 is TGTGCCAGCAGTATGGATGGGCAGCCCCAGCATTTT.

This clonotype was counted at least ten times. The V and J genes are TRBV20-1 and TRBJ1-1; D unclear. The CDR3 sequence is 14 residues long. V lost 0 bases to trimming and J lost 0 bases, with 8 bases between them. In germline, CDR1 is DFQATT, CDR2 SNEGSKA (reference sequence). The CDR3 region has the DNA TGCAGTGCTAGAGACCCTAGACTGAACACTGAAGCTTTCTTT. This gives the protein CSARDPRLNTEAFF.

Ten or more counts support this clonotype. The chain is built from TRBV28 and TRBJ2-6, with D hard to call. The CDR3 has 16 residues. The V gene's germline CDR1 is MDHEN and CDR2 SYDVKM. V was clipped by 2 bases and J by 0 bases, with 8 bases between them. CDR3 amino acids: CASSLRAVSGANVLTF. Here the CDR3 DNA reads TGTGCCAGCAGTTTACGGGCAGTCTCTGGGGCCAACGTCCTGACTTTC.

This clonotype was picked up many times. The CDR3 bases are TGTGCCAGCAGCTTAGCCCCTCGCGGGGGAGGAACTGAAGCTTTCTTT. It translates to CASSLAPRGGGTEAFF. This sequence joins TRBV7-2 and TRBJ1-1; D possibly corresponds to TRBD1 (5 bases). This CDR3 has 16 residues. From germline, CDR1 is SGHTA and CDR2 FQGNSA. V lost 0 bases and J lost 5, with 16 bases in between.

This clonotype showed up just a few times. One base away lies a much larger clone, so this may be a sequencing read error. This sequence joins TRBV11-1 and TRBJ2-1; 8 bases match TRBD1. The J call may be incorrect, as the DNA end agrees better with TRBJ2-7. Germline V gives CDR1 SGHAT, CDR2 FQDESV (reference sequence). The CDR3 spans 14 residues. The DNA for the CDR3 is TGTGCCAGCAGCTACGGACAGGGAAAAAATGAGCAGTACTTC. As protein: CASSYGQGKNEQYF.

The sample holds a few counts of this clonotype. The chain recombines TRBV6-5 with TRBJ1-6; no clear D gene. CDR3 length: 16 amino acids. CDR1 MNHEY and CDR2 SVGAGI come from the germline V gene. The V end lost 6 bases, the J end lost 0 bases, and 12 bases lay between the germline ends. CDR3: CASRRLESSYNSPLHF. The CDR3 DNA follows: TGTGCCAGCAGGCGACTCGAAAGCTCCTATAATTCACCCCTCCACTTT.

The table lists this clonotype with many counts. CDR3 sequence: CASSRWSGRTDTSYEQYF. In DNA form, the CDR3 reads TGTGCCAGCAGTCGCTGGTCGGGTAGAACAGATACCTCCTACGAGCAGTACTTC. The chain carries TRBV2 and TRBJ2-7; D remains unclear. V was shortened by 5 bases and J by 0 bases, with 23 bases between the two germline ends. The germline V gene has CDR1 SNHLY and CDR2 FYNNEI. CDR3 length: 18 residues.

The CDR3 sequence: CASSLVGRGAWYGYTF. The CDR3 DNA sequence: TGTGCCAGCAGCTTGGTGGGCCGGGGGGCGTGGTATGGCTACACCTTC. The chain couples TRBV5-6 to TRBJ1-2; tentative D call: TRBD1 (6 bases). The CDR3 covers 16 residues. Germline CDR1 is SGHDT and CDR2 is YYEEEE. Between the trimmed V and J ends, which lost 0 bases and 5 bases, there was a span of 17 bases.

The gene calls are TRBV12-3 or TRBV12-4 and TRBJ2-2, with D possibly being TRBD2 (6 bases). The CDR3 has 16 amino acids. V was trimmed by 3 bases and J by 1 base, leaving 12 bases between them. CDR3 region: CASSFVTGVNTGELFF. The CDR3 region has the DNA TGTGCCAGCAGTTTCGTCACGGGGGTGAACACCGGGGAGCTGTTTTTT.

This chain connects TRBV20-1 to TRBJ2-5, with 10 nucleotides matching TRBD2. The germline CDR1 and CDR2 sequences are DFQATT and SNEGSKA (reference sequence). J lost 11 bases, V lost 8 bases, and 14 bases had no gene match. The CDR3 is 13 residues long. The CDR3 DNA follows: TGCAGTTCACTAGCGGGACATATGAATGAGCAGTACTTC. It translates to CSSLAGHMNEQYF.

This clonotype was seen many times. This CDR3 reads CSARGGTVLNEQFF. CDR3 nucleotide sequence: TGCAGTGCTAGAGGTGGGACAGTACTAAATGAGCAGTTCTTC. The chain joins TRBV20-1 to TRBJ2-1; 7 bases agree with TRBD1. The germline gives CDR1 DFQATT, CDR2 SNEGSKA (reference sequence). The CDR3 runs 14 residues. V shed 1 base, J shed 7 bases, and the junction held 7 bases outside the gene matches.

The chain recombines TRBV9 with TRBJ2-3, with a possible D match to TRBD2 (6 bases). The germline CDR1 and CDR2 sequences are SGDLS and YYNGEE. V gave up 5 bases and J gave up 2 bases, with 15 bases separating them. The CDR3 runs 15 residues. DNA of the CDR3: TGTGCCAGCAGATCCAGCGGAGGGCTCACAGATACGCAGTATTTT. This translates into CASRSSGGLTDTQYF.

This clonotype has a count of ten or more. This sequence joins TRBV14 and TRBJ2-1; D not certain. V was cut by 2 bases and J by 4 bases, with 3 bases left in between. This CDR3 has 12 residues. The germline CDR1 and CDR2 sequences are SGHDN and FVKESK. The CDR3 sequence is CASSQWYNEQFF. CDR3 nucleotides: TGTGCCAGCAGCCAATGGTACAATGAGCAGTTCTTC. Drawing the rest from reference TRBV14 and TRBJ2-1, the complete variable domain is EAGVTQFPSHSVIEKGQTVTLRCDPISGHDNLYWYRRVMGKEIKFLLHFVKESKQDESGMPNNRFLAERTGGTYSTLKVQPAELEDSGVYFCASSQWYNEQFFGPGTRLTVL.

There are many counts of this clonotype. The CDR3 is CASIPARGTDTQYF. The CDR3, as DNA: TGTGCCAGCATCCCGGCCCGGGGCACAGATACGCAGTATTTT. J is TRBJ2-3 and V is TRBV6-2 or TRBV6-3; D is uncertain. The CDR3 is made up of 14 amino acids. Deletions cut 7 bases from V and 1 base from J, with 12 bases between. Per germline, CDR1 MNHEY and CDR2 SVGEGT.

This clonotype was detected only a few times. The chain carries TRBV12-3 or TRBV12-4 and TRBJ2-2, with D perhaps assigned TRBD1 or TRBD2 (5 bases each). The CDR3 spans 14 residues. V dropped 4 bases and J dropped 6 bases, with 12 bases sitting between them. In DNA form, the CDR3 reads TGTGCCAGCAGTTGGACCGGGGCTGCCGGGGAGCTGTTTTTT. It specifies CASSWTGAAGELFF.